This T cell receptor beta chain was identified in a study of cytomegalovirus exposure and HLA in healthy donors. Use of 60 Vbeta and 13 Jbeta primers characterized the PCR. Here immunoSEQ multiplex PCR was the method, and the copy in TCRdb shows in-frame clones only, minus some. In the table there are about 120,000 clones, about 80% of which are singletons. When sampled, the donors appeared nominally healthy, though they likely had unrecorded immune exposures. Findings and limits, study-wide: Cytomegalovirus association was listed for 164 TCR beta chains. Per a later analysis, 18,000 or so TCR beta sequences showed association with HLA alleles at 0.05 false discovery rate. Later on, a genetic analysis was performed. It linked a missense variant in DCLRE1C with V- and J-gene trimming of TCR beta.

On this clone: What it binds is not known.

This CDR3 spans 14 amino acids. CDR1 is SGHRS and CDR2 is YFSETQ in the germline V gene. V lost 0 bases and J lost 4, with 10 bases in between. This sequence originates from a female donor in good health and CMV-seropositive. The material sequenced was PBMCs. The rearrangement links TRBV5-1 to TRBJ1-1, with D unclear. CDR3 in amino acids: CASSLAGGVTEAFF. CDR3 nucleotide sequence: TGCGCCAGCAGCTTGGCCGGTGGTGTCACTGAAGCTTTCTTT.